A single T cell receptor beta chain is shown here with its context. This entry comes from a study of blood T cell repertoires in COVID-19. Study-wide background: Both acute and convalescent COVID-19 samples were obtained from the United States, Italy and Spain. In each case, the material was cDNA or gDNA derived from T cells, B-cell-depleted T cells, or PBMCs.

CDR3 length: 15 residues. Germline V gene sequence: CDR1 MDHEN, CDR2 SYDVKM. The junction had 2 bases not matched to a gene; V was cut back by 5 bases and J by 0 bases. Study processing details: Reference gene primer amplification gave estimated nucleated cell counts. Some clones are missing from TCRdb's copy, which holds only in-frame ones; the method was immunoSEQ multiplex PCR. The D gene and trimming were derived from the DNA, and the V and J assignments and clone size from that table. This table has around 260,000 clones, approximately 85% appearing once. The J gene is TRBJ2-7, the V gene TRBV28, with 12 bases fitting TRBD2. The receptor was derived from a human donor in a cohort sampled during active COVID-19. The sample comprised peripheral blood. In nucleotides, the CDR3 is TGTGCCAGCAGTCAGACTAGCGGGAGCTCCTACGAGCAGTACTTC. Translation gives CASSQTSGSSYEQYF.